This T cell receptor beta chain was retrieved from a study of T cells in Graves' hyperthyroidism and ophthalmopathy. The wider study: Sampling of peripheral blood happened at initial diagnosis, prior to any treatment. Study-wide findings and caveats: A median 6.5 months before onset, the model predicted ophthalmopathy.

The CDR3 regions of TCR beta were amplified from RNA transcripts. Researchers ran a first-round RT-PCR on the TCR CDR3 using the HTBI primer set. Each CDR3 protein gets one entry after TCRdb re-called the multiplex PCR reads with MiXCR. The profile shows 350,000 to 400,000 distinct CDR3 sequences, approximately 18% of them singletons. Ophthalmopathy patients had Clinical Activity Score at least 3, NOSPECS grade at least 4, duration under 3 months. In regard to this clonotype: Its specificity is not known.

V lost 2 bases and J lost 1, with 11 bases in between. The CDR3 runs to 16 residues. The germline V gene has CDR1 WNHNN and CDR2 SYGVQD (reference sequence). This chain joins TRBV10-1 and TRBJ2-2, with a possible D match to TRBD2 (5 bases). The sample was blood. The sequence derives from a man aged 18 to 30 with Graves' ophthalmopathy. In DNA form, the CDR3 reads TGCGCCAGCAGTGAGACTCGGGGAGTGAACACCGGGGAGCTGTTTTTT. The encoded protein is CASSETRGVNTGELFF.